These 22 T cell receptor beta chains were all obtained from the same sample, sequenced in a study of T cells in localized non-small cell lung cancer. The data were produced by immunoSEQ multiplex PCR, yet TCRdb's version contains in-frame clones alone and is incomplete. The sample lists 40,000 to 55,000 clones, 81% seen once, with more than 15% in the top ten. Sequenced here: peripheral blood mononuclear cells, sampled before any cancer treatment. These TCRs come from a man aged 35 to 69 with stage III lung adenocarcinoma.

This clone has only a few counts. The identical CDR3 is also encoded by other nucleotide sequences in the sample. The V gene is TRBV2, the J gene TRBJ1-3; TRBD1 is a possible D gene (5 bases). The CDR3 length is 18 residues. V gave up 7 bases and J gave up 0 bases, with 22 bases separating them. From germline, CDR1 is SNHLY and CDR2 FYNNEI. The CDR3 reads CASIRQPGFGLSGNTIYF. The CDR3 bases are TGTGCCAGCATTCGACAGCCAGGATTCGGCCTCTCTGGAAACACCATATATTTT.

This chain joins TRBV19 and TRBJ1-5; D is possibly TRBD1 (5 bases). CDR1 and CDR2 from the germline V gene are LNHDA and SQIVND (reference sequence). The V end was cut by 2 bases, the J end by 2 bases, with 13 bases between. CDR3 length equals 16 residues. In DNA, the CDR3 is TGTGCCAGTAGTATAACGGGGGGGAGCGGCAATCAGCCCCAGCATTTT. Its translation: CASSITGGSGNQPQHF.

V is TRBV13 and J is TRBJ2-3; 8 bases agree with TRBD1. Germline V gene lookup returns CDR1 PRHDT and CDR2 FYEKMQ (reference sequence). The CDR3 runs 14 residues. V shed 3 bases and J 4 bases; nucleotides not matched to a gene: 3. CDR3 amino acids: CASSFGQGADTQYF. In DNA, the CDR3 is TGTGCCAGCAGCTTCGGACAGGGAGCAGATACGCAGTATTTT.

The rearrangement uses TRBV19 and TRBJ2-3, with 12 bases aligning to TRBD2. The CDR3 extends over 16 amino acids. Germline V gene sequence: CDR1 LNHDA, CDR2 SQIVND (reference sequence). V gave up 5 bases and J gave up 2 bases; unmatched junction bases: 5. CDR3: CASSEGLAGITDTQYF. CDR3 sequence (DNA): TGTGCCAGTAGTGAAGGACTAGCGGGGATCACAGATACGCAGTATTTT.

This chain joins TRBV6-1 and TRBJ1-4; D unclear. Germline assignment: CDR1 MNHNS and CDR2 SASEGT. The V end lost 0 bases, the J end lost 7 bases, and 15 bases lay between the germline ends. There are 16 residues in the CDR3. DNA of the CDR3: TGTGCCAGCAGTGAAGCTCCCGGGCAGACGTTTGAAAAACTGTTTTTT. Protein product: CASSEAPGQTFEKLFF.

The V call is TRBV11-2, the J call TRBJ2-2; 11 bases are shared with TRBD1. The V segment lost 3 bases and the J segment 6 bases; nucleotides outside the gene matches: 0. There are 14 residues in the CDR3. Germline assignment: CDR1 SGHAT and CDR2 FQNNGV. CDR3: CASSLGQGAGELFF. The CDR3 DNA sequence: TGTGCCAGCAGCTTGGGACAGGGGGCCGGGGAGCTGTTTTTT.

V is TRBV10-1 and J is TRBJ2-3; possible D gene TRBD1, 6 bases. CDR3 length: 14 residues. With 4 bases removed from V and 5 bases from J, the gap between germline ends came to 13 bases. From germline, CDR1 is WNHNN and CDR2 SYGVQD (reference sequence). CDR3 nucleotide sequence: TGCGCCAGCAGTGGGGGACAAAAGGGAGATACGCAGTATTTT. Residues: CASSGGQKGDTQYF.

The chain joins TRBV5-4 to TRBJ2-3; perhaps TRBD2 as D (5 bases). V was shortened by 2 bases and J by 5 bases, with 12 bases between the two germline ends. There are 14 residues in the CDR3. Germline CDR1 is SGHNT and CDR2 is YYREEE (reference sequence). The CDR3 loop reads CASSFRAEGDTQYF. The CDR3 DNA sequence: TGTGCCAGCAGCTTCCGGGCCGAGGGAGATACGCAGTATTTT.

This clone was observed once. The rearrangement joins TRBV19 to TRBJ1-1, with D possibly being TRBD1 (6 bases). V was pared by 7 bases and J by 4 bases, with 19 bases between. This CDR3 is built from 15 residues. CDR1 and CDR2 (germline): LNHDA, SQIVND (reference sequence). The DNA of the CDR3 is TGTGCCAGTAAAGGACAGTGGGGGGCGTTCACTGAAGCTTTCTTT. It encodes CASKGQWGAFTEAFF.

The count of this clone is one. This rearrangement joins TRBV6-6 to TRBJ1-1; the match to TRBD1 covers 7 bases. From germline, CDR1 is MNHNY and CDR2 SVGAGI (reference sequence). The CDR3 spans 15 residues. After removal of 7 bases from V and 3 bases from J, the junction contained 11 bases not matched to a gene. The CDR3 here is CASTKGAPGDTEAFF. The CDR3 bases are TGTGCCAGCACCAAGGGGGCGCCGGGGGACACTGAAGCTTTCTTT.

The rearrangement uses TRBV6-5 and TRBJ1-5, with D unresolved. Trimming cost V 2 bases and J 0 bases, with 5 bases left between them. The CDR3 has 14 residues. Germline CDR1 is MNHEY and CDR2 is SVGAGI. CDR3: CASSYGSSNQPQHF. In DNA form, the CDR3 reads TGTGCCAGCAGTTACGGGAGTAGCAATCAGCCCCAGCATTTT.

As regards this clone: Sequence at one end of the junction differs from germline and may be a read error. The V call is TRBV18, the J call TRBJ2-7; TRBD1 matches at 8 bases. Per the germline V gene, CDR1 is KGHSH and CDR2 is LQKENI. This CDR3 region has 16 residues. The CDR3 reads CASSPQDGTGAYEQYF. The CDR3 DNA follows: TGTGCCAGCTCGCCACAAGACGGGACAGGAGCCTACGAGCAGTACTTC. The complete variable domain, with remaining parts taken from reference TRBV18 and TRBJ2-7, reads NAGVMQNPRHLVRRRGQEARLRCSPMKGHSHVYWYRQLPEEGLKFMVYLQKENIIDESGMPKERFSAEFPKEGPSILRIQQVVRGDSAAYFCASSPQDGTGAYEQYFGPGTRLTVT.

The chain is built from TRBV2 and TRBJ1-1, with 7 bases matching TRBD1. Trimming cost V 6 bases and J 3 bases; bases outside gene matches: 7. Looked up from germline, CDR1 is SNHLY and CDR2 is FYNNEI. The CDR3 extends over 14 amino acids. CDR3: CASSMTGWDTEAFF. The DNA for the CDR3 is TGTGCCAGCAGCATGACAGGGTGGGACACTGAAGCTTTCTTT.

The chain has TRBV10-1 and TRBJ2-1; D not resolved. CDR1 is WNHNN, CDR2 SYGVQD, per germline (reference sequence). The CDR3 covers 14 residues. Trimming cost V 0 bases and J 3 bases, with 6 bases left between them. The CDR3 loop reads CASSESLSYNEQFF. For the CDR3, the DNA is TGCGCCAGCAGTGAGTCCCTCAGCTACAATGAGCAGTTCTTC.

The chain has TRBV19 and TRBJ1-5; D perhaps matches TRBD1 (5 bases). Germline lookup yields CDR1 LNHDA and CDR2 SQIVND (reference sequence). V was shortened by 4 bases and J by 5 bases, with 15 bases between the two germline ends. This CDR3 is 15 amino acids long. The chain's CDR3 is CASSTSQGRDQPQHF. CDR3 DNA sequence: TGTGCCAGTAGTACCTCTCAGGGACGGGATCAGCCCCAGCATTTT.

CDR3 in amino acids: CASSRPWGGPVNNEQFF. CDR3 nucleotide sequence: TGTGCCAGCAGCCGCCCTTGGGGGGGGCCCGTCAACAATGAGCAGTTCTTC. This chain links TRBV5-4 with TRBJ2-1; tentative D call: TRBD2 (7 bases). Germline CDR1 is SGHNT and CDR2 is YYREEE (reference sequence). The germline V and J ends were trimmed by 4 bases and 5 bases, with 22 bases remaining between them. The CDR3 is 17 amino acids.

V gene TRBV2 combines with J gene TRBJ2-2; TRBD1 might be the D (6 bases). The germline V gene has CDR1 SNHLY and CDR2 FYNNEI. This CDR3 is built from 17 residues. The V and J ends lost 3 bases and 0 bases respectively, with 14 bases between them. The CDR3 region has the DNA TGTGCCAGCAGTGATATAGGACAGACGGCGAACACCGGGGAGCTGTTTTTT. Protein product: CASSDIGQTANTGELFF.

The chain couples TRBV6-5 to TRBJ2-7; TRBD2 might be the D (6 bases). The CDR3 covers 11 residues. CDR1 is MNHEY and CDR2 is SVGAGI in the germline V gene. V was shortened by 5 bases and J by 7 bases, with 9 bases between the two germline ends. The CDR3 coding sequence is TGTGCCAGCAGTGAAGGGAGGGAGCAGTACTTC. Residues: CASSEGREQYF.

The CDR3 sequence is CASSPYRGDNTEAFF. The CDR3 DNA sequence: TGTGCCAGCAGCCCTTACAGGGGCGATAACACTGAAGCTTTCTTT. The chain combines TRBV14 with TRBJ1-1, with 7 bases identical to TRBD1. In germline, CDR1 is SGHDN, CDR2 FVKESK. This CDR3 contains 15 residues. V lost 4 bases, J lost 2 bases, and 7 bases stayed unmatched.

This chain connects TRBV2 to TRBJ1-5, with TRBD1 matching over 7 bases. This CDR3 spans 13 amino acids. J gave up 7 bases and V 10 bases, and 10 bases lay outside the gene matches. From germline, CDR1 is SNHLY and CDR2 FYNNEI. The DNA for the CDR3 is TGTGCCATTTCGACAGGGACGAGGCAGCCCCAGCATTTT. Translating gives CAISTGTRQPQHF.

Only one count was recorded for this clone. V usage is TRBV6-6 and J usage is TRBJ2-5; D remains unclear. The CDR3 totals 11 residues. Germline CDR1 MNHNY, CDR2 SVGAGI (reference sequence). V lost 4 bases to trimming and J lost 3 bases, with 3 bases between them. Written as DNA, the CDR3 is TGTGCCAGCAGTTTCGAAGAGACCCAGTACTTC. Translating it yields CASSFEETQYF.

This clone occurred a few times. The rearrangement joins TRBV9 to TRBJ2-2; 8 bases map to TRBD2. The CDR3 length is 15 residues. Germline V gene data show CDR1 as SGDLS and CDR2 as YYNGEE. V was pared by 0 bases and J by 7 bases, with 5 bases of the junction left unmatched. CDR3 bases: TGTGCCAGCAGCGTAGCCCCGGGGGGGTACGGGGAGCTGTTTTTT. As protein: CASSVAPGGYGELFF.